The rows below give T cell receptor beta chains drawn from one sample of a study of cytomegalovirus exposure and HLA in healthy donors. Profiling relied on immunoSEQ multiplex PCR, and the TCRdb table lists in-frame clones only, not all of them. This sample has around 170,000 clones, with about four fifths found just once. The sequencing input was PBMCs. These receptors were collected from a woman in her 50s in good health and CMV-seronegative. Both conserved end residues are part of each CDR3. Fields, in order: J gene, V gene, CDR3 protein.

j_call: TRBJ1-1
v_call: TRBV5-4
cdr3_aa: CASSLRQGAELITEAFF

j_call: TRBJ1-5
v_call: TRBV5-6
cdr3_aa: CASSLGDSIDQPQHF

j_call: TRBJ2-4
v_call: TRBV13
cdr3_aa: CASSQARREGGNIQYF

j_call: TRBJ2-7
v_call: TRBV6-5
cdr3_aa: CASSYTPGSDSYEQYF

j_call: TRBJ1-2
v_call: TRBV10-1
cdr3_aa: CASSETPRQVDIDYGYTF

j_call: TRBJ2-2
v_call: TRBV28
cdr3_aa: CASSIAGGPSGELFF

j_call: TRBJ2-7
v_call: TRBV28
cdr3_aa: CASSLEDRTTYEQYF

j_call: TRBJ2-5
v_call: TRBV4-3
cdr3_aa: CASSNRAGAHQETQYF

j_call: TRBJ2-6
v_call: TRBV25-1
cdr3_aa: CASSAHPGSGANVLTF

j_call: TRBJ2-2
v_call: TRBV5-4
cdr3_aa: CASSLGVLAGGPANTGELFF

j_call: TRBJ1-1
v_call: TRBV19
cdr3_aa: CASSVSGGPGAFF

j_call: TRBJ1-2
v_call: TRBV28
cdr3_aa: CASSLGGADLNYGYTF

j_call: TRBJ2-3
v_call: TRBV28
cdr3_aa: CASSLFGQGTDTQYF

j_call: TRBJ2-7
v_call: TRBV19
cdr3_aa: CASRRRTGTSYEQYF

j_call: TRBJ2-1
v_call: TRBV7-9
cdr3_aa: CASSLSLAGAVNEQFF

j_call: TRBJ1-1
v_call: TRBV25-1
cdr3_aa: CASKGHRPEAFF

j_call: TRBJ1-5
v_call: TRBV28
cdr3_aa: CASSFFKGMGNQPQHF

j_call: TRBJ2-3
v_call: TRBV15
cdr3_aa: CATSRAQGSTDTQYF

j_call: TRBJ1-1
v_call: TRBV5-1
cdr3_aa: CASSWGTGGGAEAFF

j_call: TRBJ1-2
v_call: TRBV6-6
cdr3_aa: CASSGSLGHGYTF

j_call: TRBJ2-7
v_call: TRBV6-5
cdr3_aa: CASSSRDTSYEQYF

j_call: TRBJ2-3
v_call: TRBV11-2
cdr3_aa: CASSTKTRVSTDTQYF

j_call: TRBJ2-1
v_call: TRBV11-2
cdr3_aa: CASSIGTGRANEQFF

j_call: TRBJ2-1
v_call: TRBV7-3
cdr3_aa: CASSFGASSSYNEQFF

j_call: TRBJ2-1
v_call: TRBV11-2
cdr3_aa: CASSLSGSYNEQFF

j_call: TRBJ1-5
v_call: TRBV28
cdr3_aa: CASSFIEGYQPQHF

j_call: TRBJ2-5
v_call: TRBV6-1
cdr3_aa: CASRLRDQETQYF

j_call: TRBJ2-7
v_call: TRBV6-5
cdr3_aa: CASSRTKADSYEQYF

j_call: TRBJ1-2
v_call: TRBV18
cdr3_aa: CASSPEESSGTF

j_call: TRBJ2-1
v_call: TRBV29-1
cdr3_aa: CSVDRAGTVEQFF

j_call: TRBJ2-2
v_call: TRBV18
cdr3_aa: CASSQQGASNTGELFF

j_call: TRBJ2-3
v_call: TRBV19
cdr3_aa: CASSSFGDLGRDTQYF

j_call: TRBJ1-6
v_call: TRBV4-1
cdr3_aa: CASSQLIRGRGINSPLHF

j_call: TRBJ1-2
v_call: TRBV5-1
cdr3_aa: CASSLARGQGARYTF

j_call: TRBJ2-7
v_call: TRBV21-1
cdr3_aa: CASSKAPGGLYEQYF

j_call: TRBJ1-4
v_call: TRBV7-8
cdr3_aa: CASSLVQEKLFF

j_call: TRBJ2-7
v_call: TRBV5-4
cdr3_aa: CASSWDRGRSYEQYF